The next 26 T cell receptor beta chains were all read from a single sample in a study of regulatory T cells in long-lasting Graves disease. Assembly of TCR beta libraries relied on iRepertoire HTBI primers together with Arm-PCR of CDR3 regions. One entry per CDR3 protein, called by TCRdb with MiXCR from the multiplex PCR reads. The data hold 360,000 or so distinct CDR3 sequences, with more than 20% observed a single time. As to time point: persistent/refractory GD, antithyroid drugs over 5 years with positive TRAb. Construction of the TCR library relied on RNA isolated from PBMCs. Sequences were derived from peripheral blood mononuclear cells (PBMCs), sampled when the disease was refractory, from a patient treated with antithyroid drugs. Receptor source: a woman aged 40 to 50 with Graves disease.

Only a few counts were recorded for this clonotype. V and J are TRBV2 and TRBJ2-7, with D possibly matching TRBD1 (6 bases). The CDR3 is 16 residues long. Trimming removed 7 bases from V and 7 bases from J, with 26 bases in between. Germline V gene lookup returns CDR1 SNHLY and CDR2 FYNNEI. This CDR3 reads CASTLFWGSGVKEQYF. For the CDR3, the DNA is TGTGCCAGCACCTTATTTTGGGGATCAGGGGTAAAAGAGCAGTACTTC.

This clonotype was found a few times. V gene TRBV10-3 combines with J gene TRBJ2-7; either TRBD1 or TRBD2 may fit D (5 bases each). The CDR3 covers 14 residues. Trimming left V 7 bases short and J 2 bases short, with 15 bases between. CDR1 ENHRY and CDR2 SYGVKD come from the germline V gene. CDR3 residues: CAINPGPQTYEQYF. CDR3 DNA sequence: TGTGCCATCAACCCGGGACCGCAAACCTACGAGCAGTACTTC.

This clonotype has just a few counts. V is TRBV28 and J is TRBJ2-3, with D possibly matching TRBD2 (6 bases). Germline CDR1 is MDHEN and CDR2 is SYDVKM. Trimming removed 3 bases from V and 4 bases from J, with 11 bases in between. The CDR3 runs to 14 residues. The chain's CDR3 is CASSFVLASDTQYF. In DNA, the CDR3 is TGTGCCAGCAGTTTTGTCCTAGCGTCAGATACGCAGTATTTT.

This clonotype came up many times. The V call is TRBV6-2 or TRBV6-3, the J call TRBJ2-7, with a tentative D call TRBD2 (6 bases). V was trimmed by 4 bases and J by 1 base, leaving 14 bases between them. The CDR3 is 15 residues long. The germline V gene has CDR1 MNHEY and CDR2 SVGEGT. CDR3 DNA sequence: TGTGCCAGCAGTTTTTTTGGGACTGAATCCTACGAGCAGTACTTC. Translated: CASSFFGTESYEQYF.

Points on this clonotype: A far bigger clonotype differs at one base, so this is likely a read error. This chain uses TRBV6-9 with TRBJ1-2, with D possibly being TRBD1 (6 bases). CDR1 and CDR2 from the germline V gene are MNHGY and SVAAGI. This CDR3 comprises 13 residues. Written as DNA, the CDR3 is TGTGCCAGCAGTTTCCGGGACAACTATGGCCACACCTTC. It encodes CASSFRDNYGHTF.

This clonotype was seen a few times. V is TRBV19 and J is TRBJ2-7; D not resolved. Trimming took off 11 bases at V and 6 bases at J, with 20 bases between the two ends. The CDR3 has 13 residues. The germline gives CDR1 LNHDA, CDR2 SQIVND (reference sequence). Written as DNA, the CDR3 is TGTGCCTCTAAAAGGTCAGCTACCGGCGAGCAGTACTTC. This translates into CASKRSATGEQYF.

This clonotype was detected ten times or more. This rearrangement joins TRBV20-1 to TRBJ2-7; D might be TRBD1 or TRBD2, each matching 5 bases. Germline CDR1 DFQATT, CDR2 SNEGSKA (reference sequence). V was pared by 0 bases and J by 5 bases, with 17 bases between. There are 15 residues in the CDR3. CDR3 amino acids: CSARDSRGPVNEQYF. CDR3 in DNA: TGCAGTGCTAGAGATTCACGGGGCCCCGTGAACGAGCAGTACTTC.

This clonotype was found many times. V and J are TRBV6-1 and TRBJ1-6; TRBD1 aligns across 8 bases. CDR1 is MNHNS, CDR2 SASEGT, per germline. The CDR3 is made up of 17 amino acids. With 7 bases clipped from V and 7 bases from J, the junction kept 15 bases outside the gene matches. The CDR3: CASIPYGAGGGNSPLHF. The CDR3 DNA reads as TGTGCCAGCATCCCTTATGGGGCAGGGGGCGGAAATTCACCCCTCCACTTT.

The chain uses TRBV19 and TRBJ1-1; D ambiguous. V was clipped by 7 bases and J by 0 bases, with 9 bases between them. Germline V gives CDR1 LNHDA, CDR2 SQIVND (reference sequence). The CDR3 is 13 residues long. DNA of the CDR3: TGTGCCAGTAAGTTTGGCTTGAACACTGAAGCTTTCTTT. Its protein is CASKFGLNTEAFF.

This clonotype was found many times. This chain uses TRBV10-1 with TRBJ2-7; no reliable D call. The CDR3 is 13 amino acids. V shed 0 bases and J shed 5 bases, with 8 bases lying between them. Germline V gene sequence: CDR1 WNHNN, CDR2 SYGVQD (reference sequence). CDR3 in DNA: TGCGCCAGCAGTGAGTCGCACTACCACGAGCAGTACTTC. It yields the protein CASSESHYHEQYF.

This clonotype occurred a few times. This rearrangement joins TRBV5-1 to TRBJ2-2; 9 bases align to TRBD1. The ends lost 4 bases at V and 6 bases at J; junction bases unmatched: 13. The CDR3 runs 17 residues. Germline assignment: CDR1 SGHRS and CDR2 YFSETQ. CDR3 DNA sequence: TGCGCCAGCAGCCTAACGGCCGGGACAGGGCTCGCCGGGGAGCTGTTTTTT. Its protein is CASSLTAGTGLAGELFF.

This clonotype has just a few counts. This sequence may be a read error, since a much larger clone differs from it by one base. This chain's CDR3 is CATSREGTGHYEQYF. The CDR3 nucleotides read TGTGCCACCAGCAGAGAGGGGACAGGGCACTACGAGCAGTACTTC. The chain employs TRBV15 and TRBJ2-7; TRBD1 matches at 9 bases. The V and J ends lost 0 bases and 3 bases, in that order; junction bases with no gene match: 3. The CDR3 contains 15 residues. Germline CDR1 LNHNV, CDR2 YYDKDF (reference sequence).

In its sample, this clonotype was seen a few times. The chain recombines TRBV27 with TRBJ2-1; 11 bases are a match to TRBD2. The CDR3 length is 14 residues. Germline V gene lookup returns CDR1 MNHEY and CDR2 SMNVEV (reference sequence). The ends lost 7 bases at V and 5 bases at J; junction bases unmatched: 4. The CDR3 loop is CASTLLAGDNEQFF. CDR3 sequence (DNA): TGTGCCAGCACGTTACTAGCGGGGGACAATGAGCAGTTCTTC.

In its sample, this clonotype was seen many times. The gene calls are TRBV6-1 and TRBJ2-7; D ambiguous. V lost 3 bases and J lost 10, with 10 bases in between. From germline, CDR1 is MNHNS and CDR2 SASEGT. The CDR3 loop spans 11 amino acids. Here the CDR3 DNA reads TGTGCCAGCAGTGAGAAGTCCTTACAGTACTTC. Its translation is CASSEKSLQYF.

As for this clonotype: As the CDR3 is not closed by the conserved phenylalanine or tryptophan, this likely results from a read error. This rearrangement joins TRBV15 to TRBJ2-5; unclear D gene. Looked up from germline, CDR1 is LNHNV and CDR2 is YYDKDF (reference sequence). The ends were cut back, 1 base at V and 4 bases at J, with 4 bases in the middle. The CDR3 totals 12 residues. The CDR3 region is CATSRVGETQYL. The CDR3 DNA follows: TGTGCCACCAGCAGAGTTGGAGAGACCCAGTACCTC.

The chain joins TRBV6-1 to TRBJ2-5, with D perhaps matching TRBD2 (5 bases). Judging by the DNA end, TRBJ2-7 fits better; the J call may be wrong. CDR1 is MNHNS and CDR2 is SASEGT in the germline V gene. The CDR3 is 15 residues long. Here the CDR3 reads CASRRESQTSYEQYF. The CDR3 DNA reads TGTGCCAGCAGGAGGGAGAGTCAGACGAGTTACGAGCAGTACTTC.

This clonotype was seen ten or more times. A read error may account for a junction end that differs from germline. This chain links TRBV2 with TRBJ2-4, with unresolved D. Germline loops: CDR1 SNHLY, CDR2 FYNNEI. This CDR3 is built from 9 residues. The CDR3 coding sequence is TGTGCCAGCTCTTTTAGATTGAGGTTC. This codes for CASSFRLRF.

This clonotype has at least ten counts. This CDR3 reads CASSFGPPKNTEAFF. CDR3 nucleotide sequence: TGTGCCAGCAGCTTCGGGCCGCCGAAGAACACTGAAGCTTTCTTT. The V call is TRBV11-2, the J call TRBJ1-1, with D hard to call. Germline V gene sequence: CDR1 SGHAT, CDR2 FQNNGV. This CDR3 contains 15 residues. V dropped 3 bases and J dropped 1 base, with 12 bases sitting between them.

This clonotype showed up many times. The chain recombines TRBV6-1 with TRBJ2-5, with 9 nucleotides matching TRBD2. The CDR3 loop spans 14 amino acids. From germline, CDR1 is MNHNS and CDR2 SASEGT. Germline trimming cut 6 bases from V and 4 bases from J; bases unmatched to any gene: 6. CDR3 residues: CASRGGRGGETQYF. Here the CDR3 DNA reads TGTGCCAGCAGGGGCGGGAGGGGAGGAGAGACCCAGTACTTC.

This clonotype showed up many times. The rearrangement joins TRBV15 to TRBJ2-5; D gene uncertain. Germline-derived CDR1 and CDR2 are LNHNV and YYDKDF (reference sequence). This CDR3 comprises 16 residues. Trimming stripped 4 bases from V and 3 bases from J, with 18 bases between. The DNA of the CDR3 is TGTGCCACCAGCAAGATCCGGGTCAGTCAAGAAGAGACCCAGTACTTC. Translating gives CATSKIRVSQEETQYF.

The J gene is TRBJ2-5, the V gene TRBV20-1; weak D call: TRBD1 (6 bases). The V gene lost 0 bases and the J gene lost 1 base, with 15 bases spanning the gap. The CDR3 totals 16 residues. Germline V lookup: CDR1 DFQATT, CDR2 SNEGSKA (reference sequence). The CDR3 DNA follows: TGCAGTGCTAGAGATGGGTGGGGGCCGCTCCAAGAGACCCAGTACTTC. This sequence encodes CSARDGWGPLQETQYF.

This clonotype was detected ten times or more. In nucleotides, the CDR3 is TGTGCCAGCAGTTCGGCGTTCCTAGTATATATCGAATTCGAGCAGTACTTC. Translation gives CASSSAFLVYIEFEQYF. The rearrangement links TRBV6-5 to TRBJ2-7, with unresolved D. The CDR3 loop spans 17 amino acids. Trimming took off 4 bases at V and 6 bases at J, with 25 bases between the two ends. CDR1 MNHEY and CDR2 SVGAGI come from the germline V gene.

This clonotype showed up just once. The V gene is TRBV28, the J gene TRBJ2-1; 8 bases are a match to TRBD2. Germline-derived CDR1 and CDR2 are MDHEN and SYDVKM. With 7 bases clipped from V and 8 bases from J, the junction kept 7 bases outside the gene matches. The CDR3 is 13 amino acids. CDR3 sequence: CASIKTSVDEQFF. For the CDR3, the DNA is TGTGCCAGCATCAAGACTAGCGTGGATGAGCAGTTCTTC. Filled out from reference TRBV28 and TRBJ2-1, the complete variable domain reads DVKVTQSSRYLVKRTGEKVFLECVQDMDHENMFWYRQDPGLGLRLIYFSYDVKMKEKGDIPEGYSVSREKKERFSLILESASTNQTSMYLCASIKTSVDEQFFGPGTRLTVL.

The chain recombines TRBV30 with TRBJ2-3, with no clear D. CDR1 and CDR2 (germline): GTSNPN, SVGIG (reference sequence). The V and J ends lost 2 bases and 0 bases respectively, with 6 bases between them. The CDR3 covers 13 residues. CDR3: CAWSSGSTDTQYF. Here the CDR3 DNA reads TGTGCCTGGAGTAGTGGGAGCACAGATACGCAGTATTTT.

This clonotype showed up many times. The V call is TRBV2, the J call TRBJ2-7, with TRBD2 identical over 7 bases. The V segment lost 7 bases and the J segment 3 bases; nucleotides outside the gene matches: 6. The CDR3 consists of 13 residues. CDR1 and CDR2 from the germline V gene are SNHLY and FYNNEI. The CDR3 loop reads CASNREALYEQYF. Written as DNA, the CDR3 is TGTGCCAGCAACCGGGAGGCTCTCTACGAGCAGTACTTC.

This clonotype was observed once. The rearrangement uses TRBV19 and TRBJ2-2; D not certain. This CDR3 spans 15 amino acids. Trimming took off 10 bases at V and 0 bases at J, with 15 bases between the two ends. The germline CDR1 and CDR2 sequences are LNHDA and SQIVND (reference sequence). The chain's CDR3 is CATLPRYPNTGELFF. CDR3 bases: TGTGCCACCCTCCCCCGCTATCCGAACACCGGGGAGCTGTTTTTT.